This T cell receptor (beta chain) was observed in a study of response to subunit inactivated influenza vaccine. Study-level points and caveats: That few new T cells are recruited by each seasonal influenza vaccination was the authors' suggestion.

TCRdb reprocessed the RT-PCR reads via MiXCR and lists one record per CDR3 protein. The sample has about half a million distinct CDR3 sequences, around 25% seen once; the top ten hold approximately 2%. Notes on this clonotype: Its specificity is unknown.

This CDR3 contains 13 residues. Germline V lookup: CDR1 WSHSY, CDR2 SAAADI. Trimming left V 4 bases short and J 10 bases short, with 16 bases between. This sequence joins TRBV10-2 and TRBJ1-1; no reliable D call. This receptor was obtained from a man aged 50-59 years who received an inactivated influenza vaccine. This sample comprised CD4+ T cells sorted from PBMCs, obtained around 5 days after vaccination. Written as DNA, the CDR3 is TGCGCCAGCAGTGTCTGGGAGTCCGAAGGAGCTTTCTTT. Translating it yields CASSVWESEGAFF.